The 18 T cell receptor beta chains below all came from one sample that was sequenced in a study of human T cells and chemical hapten exposure. Stated time point: patch test 1, 2 weeks after DPC sensitization. Treatment given: therapeutic diphenylcyclopropenone sensitization with weekly scalp DPC. TCRdb redid the calling of the RACE reads with MiXCR, one entry per CDR3 protein. The data contain 150,000 to 200,000 distinct CDR3 sequences, approximately 20% of them singletons. The sample was whole blood, taken in connection with sensitization to the hapten diphenylcyclopropenone (DPC). The receptors come from a woman between 45 and 65 years old with alopecia areata. Some clones in this sample may be carry-over from other donors' samples.

This clonotype was seen more than once but under ten times. This chain uses TRBV7-8 with TRBJ2-1, with D perhaps TRBD1 (5 bases). Per the germline V gene, CDR1 is SGHVS and CDR2 is FQNEAQ. V gave up 2 bases and J gave up 10 bases, with 15 bases separating them. The CDR3 is 14 residues long. This CDR3 is CASSLTFWTMEQFF. DNA of the CDR3: TGTGCCAGCAGCTTAACGTTCTGGACAATGGAGCAGTTCTTC.

This chain links TRBV29-1 with TRBJ2-3; TRBD2 aligns across 8 bases. V dropped 7 bases and J dropped 4; count of bases not matched to a gene: 13. The CDR3 is 15 residues long. Germline V gene lookup returns CDR1 SQVTM and CDR2 ANQGSEA. CDR3 residues: CSAYESSRGADTQYF. The CDR3 DNA sequence: TGCAGCGCCTACGAGTCCTCGCGGGGGGCAGATACGCAGTATTTT.

This clonotype was counted many times. The V gene is TRBV29-1, the J gene TRBJ1-1; no reliable D call. Trimming removed 4 bases at V and 9 bases at J, with 15 bases between. The germline gives CDR1 SQVTM, CDR2 ANQGSEA. The CDR3 has 12 residues. CDR3 nucleotide sequence: TGCAGCGTTGCTGACACTGGAGATAAAGCTTTCTTT. Amino acid sequence: CSVADTGDKAFF.

The chain is built from TRBV12-3 or TRBV12-4 and TRBJ1-1; a weak D match, TRBD1 (6 bases). CDR3 length equals 13 residues. V lost 6 bases and J lost 0, with 8 bases in between. CDR3 nucleotides: TGTGCCAGCAGAGACAGGTTGAACACTGAAGCTTTCTTT. It encodes CASRDRLNTEAFF.

The table lists this clonotype with a few counts. The chain has TRBV27 and TRBJ1-1; 7 bases align to TRBD1. The CDR3 is 13 amino acids. The germline CDR1 and CDR2 sequences are MNHEY and SMNVEV (reference sequence). V trimming: 5 bases; J trimming: 6 bases; junction bases outside the gene matches: 6. CDR3 protein: CASSPGQASEAFF. The CDR3, as DNA: TGTGCCAGCAGTCCCGGACAGGCCTCTGAAGCTTTCTTT.

The gene calls are TRBV29-1 and TRBJ2-5; D is possibly TRBD1 or TRBD2 (6 bases each). The CDR3 extends over 12 amino acids. The germline gives CDR1 SQVTM, CDR2 ANQGSEA. Trimming pared 7 bases from V and 4 bases from J, leaving 13 bases between. CDR3 sequence: CSAGWGAETQYF. DNA for the CDR3: TGCAGCGCCGGGTGGGGGGCAGAGACCCAGTACTTC.

The chain is built from TRBV5-1 and TRBJ2-5; D is possibly TRBD1 (5 bases). This CDR3 comprises 13 residues. V was shortened by 4 bases and J by 0 bases, with 7 bases between the two germline ends. Germline CDR1 SGHRS, CDR2 YFSETQ. CDR3 bases: TGCGCCAGCAGCGCACAGGACCAAGAGACCCAGTACTTC. It encodes CASSAQDQETQYF.

The chain joins TRBV27 to TRBJ2-2; no clear D. CDR1 is MNHEY, CDR2 SMNVEV, per germline (reference sequence). Trimming left V 8 bases short and J 1 base short, with 5 bases between. The CDR3 totals 12 residues. CDR3 loop: CASGVNTGELFF. The CDR3, as DNA: TGTGCCAGCGGGGTGAACACCGGGGAGCTGTTTTTT.

The chain employs TRBV6-6 and TRBJ2-5, with unresolved D. Germline values: CDR1 MNHNY, CDR2 SVGAGI (reference sequence). Trimming left V 4 bases short and J 2 bases short, with 8 bases between. CDR3 length: 13 residues. The CDR3 loop is CASSLAPQETQYF. The CDR3 DNA is TGTGCCAGCAGTTTGGCCCCTCAAGAGACCCAGTACTTC.

The genes are TRBV7-8 and TRBJ1-5; D might be TRBD1 (6 bases). CDR3 length: 15 amino acids. Germline V lookup: CDR1 SGHVS, CDR2 FQNEAQ. V lost 5 bases and J lost 3, with 14 bases in between. In nucleotides, the CDR3 is TGTGCCAGCAGCAACTCAGGGGTCACCAATCAGCCCCAGCATTTT. Amino acid sequence: CASSNSGVTNQPQHF.

J is TRBJ2-2 and V is TRBV20-1; 8 bases are shared with TRBD2. V shed 4 bases and J 0 bases; nucleotides not matched to a gene: 10. The CDR3 is 17 amino acids. Per germline, CDR1 DFQATT and CDR2 SNEGSKA (reference sequence). CDR3 nucleotide sequence: TGCAGTGCTACCCGACTAGCGAGTAGCGCGAACACCGGGGAGCTGTTTTTT. This translates into CSATRLASSANTGELFF.

CDR3 DNA sequence: TGCGCCAGCAGCTTGGGGCGTCTAGCGGGGACTTACGAGCAGTACTTC. Amino acid sequence: CASSLGRLAGTYEQYF. This chain links TRBV5-1 with TRBJ2-7; TRBD2 matches at 9 bases. In germline, CDR1 is SGHRS, CDR2 YFSETQ. The CDR3 spans 16 residues. The trim removed 0 bases at V and 4 bases at J, leaving 8 bases unmatched.

This chain joins TRBV12-3 or TRBV12-4 and TRBJ2-7; D is undetermined. Trimming left V 2 bases short and J 5 bases short, with 13 bases between. The CDR3 has 14 amino acids. The CDR3 reads CASSLSPLWDEQYF. The CDR3 DNA follows: TGTGCCAGCAGTTTAAGCCCTCTGTGGGACGAGCAGTACTTC.

This clonotype has a handful of counts. The gene calls are TRBV6-1 and TRBJ2-2; 8 bases line up with TRBD1. Per the germline V gene, CDR1 is MNHNS and CDR2 is SASEGT. Germline trimming cut 4 bases from V and 4 bases from J; bases unmatched to any gene: 2. The CDR3 length is 14 residues. Written as DNA, the CDR3 is TGTGCCAGCAGTGCACAGGGGGGCACCGGGGAGCTGTTTTTT. Translating gives CASSAQGGTGELFF.

The rearrangement links TRBV20-1 to TRBJ1-5; 9 bases agree with TRBD1. This CDR3 spans 14 amino acids. Trimming cost V 6 bases and J 2 bases; bases outside gene matches: 5. The germline V gene has CDR1 DFQATT and CDR2 SNEGSKA (reference sequence). The CDR3 loop reads CSAPGQGRNQPQHF. For the CDR3, the DNA is TGCAGTGCCCCGGGACAGGGTCGCAATCAGCCCCAGCATTTT.

CDR3 nucleotide sequence: TGCGCCAGCAGAGGCGGGAGCGGAGTCGGCAATGAGCAGTTCTTC. This gives the protein CASRGGSGVGNEQFF. The chain couples TRBV10-2 to TRBJ2-1, with TRBD2 matching 7 bases. J gave up 6 bases and V 6 bases, and 11 bases lay outside the gene matches. Germline V lookup: CDR1 WSHSY, CDR2 SAAADI. The CDR3 is 15 residues long.

This clonotype appeared a single time. The chain combines TRBV5-1 with TRBJ2-2, with no clear D. Trimming left V 1 base short and J 0 bases short, with 7 bases between. The CDR3 contains 15 residues. In germline, CDR1 is SGHRS, CDR2 YFSETQ. This CDR3 reads CASSLSAANTGELFF. The CDR3 DNA reads TGCGCCAGCAGCTTGTCGGCGGCGAACACCGGGGAGCTGTTTTTT.

This clonotype occurred a few times. The junction differs from germline at one of its ends, possibly a read error. The chain carries TRBV7-2 and TRBJ2-5; D uncertain. In germline, CDR1 is SGHTA, CDR2 FQGNSA. The CDR3 sequence is 13 residues long. The CDR3: CASSPNRQQTQYF. The DNA for the CDR3 is TGTGCCAGCAGCCCGAATCGCCAACAGACCCAGTACTTC.